This TCR beta chain is drawn from a study of T cell repertoires in cytomegalovirus infection. Looking at the study overall: It can be stated that public TCR beta signatures indicated CMV infection as well as a matching HLA type. Notes on the study in general: Adding up the frequency of public TCR beta families identified people who carried CMV plus the relevant HLA. The response measured ex vivo was dominated by TCR beta clonotypes (HLA-C-restricted and CMV-specific).

The CDR3 length is 11 residues. V lost 6 bases and J 5 bases, leaving 5 bases between the germline ends. The V gene's germline CDR1 is MNHNS and CDR2 SASEGT. The table lists this clonotype with many counts. Its antigen is not known. A single record per CDR3 protein comes from TCRdb applying MiXCR to the reads. This table holds about 150,000 distinct CDR3 sequences, about 20% found once. The source of this sequence is a human donor in good health (CMV status not recorded). Some clones in this sample may be carry-over from other donors' samples. The specimen was PBMCs. The V and J genes are TRBV6-1 and TRBJ2-1; no clear D. The CDR3 reads CASSAHNEQFF. The CDR3 DNA reads TGTGCCAGCAGCGCGCACAATGAGCAGTTCTTC.